This T cell receptor (beta chain) stems from a study of OX40 agonist ivuxolimab in advanced cancers. About the investigation overall: Ivuxolimab was a fully human IgG2 agonistic monoclonal antibody targeting the costimulatory receptor OX40 (CD134). Intravenous ivuxolimab was administered to patients every 2 weeks at six dose levels: 0.01, 0.1, 0.3, 1.5, 3 and 10 mg/kg. Of the roughly 51 patients in dose escalation, around 19 had hepatocellular carcinoma, about 15 had melanoma, 9 had renal cell carcinoma and 9 had head and neck cancer. In the dose-escalation cohort, more than 80% of patients were male, and the mean age was 60 years with a range of roughly 23 to 79. Prior anti-PD-1, anti-PD-L1 or anti-CTLA-4 therapy was permitted, and checkpoint inhibitors had been received by about 36% of dose-escalation patients. Partial responses were achieved by three dose-escalation patients, of whom one had hepatocellular carcinoma and two had cutaneous melanoma. Peripheral TCRbeta sequencing was intended to test whether TCR sequence diversity was altered and clonal T-cell expansion was caused by ivuxolimab. The paper describes the monotherapy dose-escalation part (N of about 57 patients) of the phase I trial of ivuxolimab.

Genomic DNA was extracted from sorted cells for sequencing of the TCRbeta CDR3 region. TCRbeta CDR3 regions were sequenced using the immunoSEQ Assay. TCRdb took this table from immuneACCESS and kept in-frame rearrangements with V and J called. Such tables lack part of the clones; where checked against another copy, unresolved V genes explain under half of the gap, and the rest is unexplained. The sample table holds about 35,000 clones, of which 80% to 85% were seen once. Clones ranked in the top ten supply 1.8% of the sample. Note on this clone: Its antigen is unknown. Base qualities are missing; no much larger clone stands one base away.

General study outcomes and caveats: After ivuxolimab, CD8+ T cells had more expanded clones than CD4+ T cells on average. Which antigens the clonally expanded peripheral T cells were specific for was not determined. At doses of 0.1 to 3.0 mg/kg, clonal expansion of both CD4+ and CD8+ T cells in blood was seen between baseline and week 6. Partial responders in the 0.1-3.0 mg/kg groups had among the lowest normalized peripheral clonal expansion, especially among CD8+ T cells. Low levels of normalized T-cell clonal expansion were also shown by some nonresponding patients.

The V and J ends are trimmed by 0 bases and 4 bases, leaving 4 bases between them. The CDR3 has 13 amino acids, counting the end cysteine and phenylalanine. The sequence is cut down to CDR3 DNA, 39 bases in frame from base 1. Taken from the germline V gene, the CDR1 and CDR2 loops are SNHLY and FYNNEI. Patients with a history of autoimmune disease or receiving systemic immunosuppression were excluded from the trial. Peripheral blood for TCR sequencing was collected from all dose cohorts at baseline, on cycle 4 day 1, and on cycle 7 day 1. Samples came from an open-label, multicenter, first-in-human phase I dose-escalation trial of ivuxolimab. Adults with locally advanced or metastatic head and neck squamous cell, hepatocellular, melanoma or renal cell carcinoma were enrolled in the trial. Before TCR sequencing, CD4+ T cells and CD8+ T cells were sorted from peripheral blood as separate populations.

This material consisted of CD4+ or CD8+ T cells sorted from blood, taken in a trial of the OX40 agonist ivuxolimab. The rearranged segments are TRBV2 and TRBJ2-1; confidence is insufficient to name the D gene. The source is an adult with an advanced solid tumor such as melanoma, head and neck, liver or kidney cancer. The DNA sequence follows: TGTGCCAGCAGTGAAGCGAAGTACAATGAGCAGTTCTTC. Its protein is CASSEAKYNEQFF.